The rows below give T cell receptor beta chains drawn from one sample of a study of radiation and T cells in renal cell carcinoma. Here immunoSEQ multiplex PCR was the method, and the copy in TCRdb shows in-frame clones only, minus some. Of 120,000 or so clones in the sample, about four fifths were seen once. Specimen: blood, collected from a patient whose treatment included radiotherapy and nephrectomy. The receptors derive from a man aged 50 to 60 with renal cell carcinoma. Each CDR3 is given with its conserved first and last residue. Fields, in order: clone size, V gene, D gene, J gene, CDR3 protein, CDR3 DNA. D genes are given only for firm matches. Clone size, where shown, is once, few, many, or a class for clones that have expanded.

abundance: many; v_gene: TRBV27; d_gene: -; j_gene: TRBJ2-2; CDR3aa: CASSLSGVGTGELFF; CDR3nt: TGTGCCAGCAGTTTATCGGGAGTGGGGACCGGGGAGCTGTTTTTT
abundance: -; v_gene: TRBV9; d_gene: TRBD2; j_gene: TRBJ2-1; CDR3aa: CASSPVQAGGRHNEQFF; CDR3nt: TGTGCCAGCAGCCCGGTTCAGGCGGGAGGACGACACAATGAGCAGTTCTTC
abundance: -; v_gene: TRBV5-1; d_gene: TRBD1; j_gene: TRBJ2-5; CDR3aa: CASRPLTGEETQYF; CDR3nt: TGCGCCAGCAGGCCACTGACAGGGGAAGAGACCCAGTACTTC
abundance: few; v_gene: TRBV2; d_gene: -; j_gene: TRBJ1-5; CDR3aa: CASSEGADSNQPQHF; CDR3nt: TGTGCCAGCAGTGAAGGTGCGGATAGCAATCAGCCCCAGCATTTT
abundance: once; v_gene: TRBV7-2; d_gene: TRBD1; j_gene: TRBJ1-2; CDR3aa: CASSFPRQGANYGYTF; CDR3nt: TGTGCCAGCAGCTTCCCAAGACAGGGGGCTAACTATGGCTACACCTTC
abundance: -; v_gene: TRBV13; d_gene: -; j_gene: TRBJ2-1; CDR3aa: CATSGAPWRNEQFF; CDR3nt: TGTGCCACCTCGGGGGCACCTTGGCGGAATGAGCAGTTCTTC
abundance: -; v_gene: TRBV10-3; d_gene: -; j_gene: TRBJ2-7; CDR3aa: CAISESNQGYEQYF; CDR3nt: TGTGCCATCAGTGAGTCTAATCAGGGCTACGAGCAGTACTTC
abundance: -; v_gene: TRBV19; d_gene: TRBD2; j_gene: TRBJ2-2; CDR3aa: CASTQRGDAGELFF; CDR3nt: TGTGCCAGTACCCAGCGGGGGGACGCCGGGGAGCTGTTTTTT
abundance: -; v_gene: TRBV9; d_gene: -; j_gene: TRBJ2-2; CDR3aa: CASSAFVGGELFF; CDR3nt: TGTGCCAGCAGCGCCTTCGTAGGCGGGGAGCTGTTTTTT
abundance: -; v_gene: TRBV4-3; d_gene: TRBD1; j_gene: TRBJ1-2; CDR3aa: CASSQATGTVLYGYTF; CDR3nt: TGCGCCAGCAGCCAAGCCACAGGGACAGTTCTCTACGGCTACACCTTC
abundance: -; v_gene: TRBV5-1; d_gene: TRBD2; j_gene: TRBJ2-5; CDR3aa: CASSFVPTSGGTQETQYF; CDR3nt: TGCGCCAGCAGCTTTGTACCGACTAGCGGGGGAACACAAGAGACCCAGTACTTC
abundance: -; v_gene: TRBV7-2; d_gene: -; j_gene: TRBJ2-3; CDR3aa: CASSFNGPTDTQYF; CDR3nt: TGTGCCAGCAGCTTTAACGGGCCAACAGATACGCAGTATTTT
abundance: once; v_gene: TRBV7-9; d_gene: -; j_gene: TRBJ2-7; CDR3aa: CASSIWDSPTGEQYF; CDR3nt: TGTGCCAGCAGCATCTGGGACTCCCCTACGGGTGAGCAGTACTTC
abundance: -; v_gene: TRBV18; d_gene: TRBD2; j_gene: TRBJ2-4; CDR3aa: CASSPRPGLATLGDIQYF; CDR3nt: TGTGCCAGCTCACCGCGCCCGGGACTAGCGACTTTAGGGGACATTCAGTACTTC
abundance: -; v_gene: TRBV5-6; d_gene: -; j_gene: TRBJ2-5; CDR3aa: CASSFRDTEETQYF; CDR3nt: TGTGCCAGCAGCTTCCGGGACACCGAAGAGACCCAGTACTTC
abundance: -; v_gene: TRBV4-3; d_gene: -; j_gene: TRBJ1-2; CDR3aa: CASSPKTLYDRNYGYTF; CDR3nt: TGCGCCAGCAGCCCCAAAACCCTATACGACAGGAACTATGGCTACACCTTC
abundance: -; v_gene: TRBV28; d_gene: -; j_gene: TRBJ1-2; CDR3aa: CASSPNYGYTF; CDR3nt: TGTGCCAGCAGCCCTAACTATGGCTACACCTTC
abundance: -; v_gene: TRBV7-8; d_gene: -; j_gene: TRBJ1-3; CDR3aa: CASSQETARNTIYF; CDR3nt: TGTGCCAGCAGCCAGGAAACAGCACGAAACACCATATATTTT
abundance: -; v_gene: TRBV28; d_gene: TRBD2; j_gene: TRBJ2-3; CDR3aa: CASSFRGLAGDTQYF; CDR3nt: TGTGCCAGCAGTTTCCGGGGACTAGCGGGAGATACGCAGTATTTT
abundance: -; v_gene: TRBV10-2; d_gene: -; j_gene: TRBJ2-7; CDR3aa: CASSVWGEAYEQYF; CDR3nt: TGCGCCAGCAGTGTTTGGGGTGAGGCCTACGAGCAGTACTTC
abundance: -; v_gene: TRBV7-6; d_gene: -; j_gene: TRBJ2-5; CDR3aa: CASSRLTGNAETQYF; CDR3nt: TGTGCCAGCAGCCGATTGACAGGAAATGCAGAGACCCAGTACTTC
abundance: -; v_gene: TRBV2; d_gene: TRBD2; j_gene: TRBJ2-2; CDR3aa: CASSVVLADTGELFF; CDR3nt: TGTGCCAGCAGTGTAGTACTAGCGGACACCGGGGAGCTGTTTTTT
abundance: -; v_gene: TRBV28; d_gene: TRBD1; j_gene: TRBJ2-7; CDR3aa: CASRTGFVGEQYF; CDR3nt: TGTGCCAGCAGGACAGGGTTTGTGGGGGAGCAGTACTTC
abundance: -; v_gene: TRBV5-1; d_gene: TRBD1; j_gene: TRBJ1-2; CDR3aa: CASSPQGDGAANYGYTF; CDR3nt: TGCGCCAGCAGCCCCCAGGGGGACGGGGCGGCTAACTATGGCTACACCTTC
abundance: -; v_gene: TRBV5-1; d_gene: -; j_gene: TRBJ2-1; CDR3aa: CASSSSTFDNEQFF; CDR3nt: TGCGCCAGCAGCTCCTCTACCTTTGACAATGAGCAGTTCTTC
abundance: -; v_gene: TRBV10-3; d_gene: -; j_gene: TRBJ2-3; CDR3aa: CAISGPGTPKIDTQYF; CDR3nt: TGTGCCATCAGTGGGCCCGGGACTCCGAAAATAGATACGCAGTATTTT
abundance: once; v_gene: TRBV7-3; d_gene: TRBD1; j_gene: TRBJ1-2; CDR3aa: CASSVSGGDDGYTF; CDR3nt: TGTGCCAGCAGCGTTTCAGGGGGCGACGATGGCTACACCTTC
abundance: once; v_gene: TRBV28; d_gene: -; j_gene: TRBJ2-5; CDR3aa: CASSPQGQMQETQYF; CDR3nt: TGTGCCAGCAGTCCCCAGGGGCAAATGCAAGAGACCCAGTACTTC
abundance: -; v_gene: TRBV4-1; d_gene: TRBD1; j_gene: TRBJ2-7; CDR3aa: CASSTPTGVGYEQYF; CDR3nt: TGCGCCAGCAGCACCCCGACAGGGGTAGGCTACGAGCAGTACTTC
abundance: -; v_gene: TRBV11-2; d_gene: -; j_gene: TRBJ2-5; CDR3aa: CASSLYRYDETQYF; CDR3nt: TGTGCCAGCAGCTTATATCGATACGACGAGACCCAGTACTTC
abundance: -; v_gene: TRBV7-5; d_gene: -; j_gene: TRBJ2-3; CDR3aa: CARSSGTSGRTDTQYF; CDR3nt: TGTGCCAGAAGCTCGGGGACTAGCGGGAGGACAGATACGCAGTATTTT
abundance: -; v_gene: TRBV7-2; d_gene: TRBD2; j_gene: TRBJ2-7; CDR3aa: CASSFQFGTNYEQYF; CDR3nt: TGTGCCAGCAGCTTTCAATTCGGGACTAACTACGAGCAGTACTTC
abundance: -; v_gene: TRBV15; d_gene: TRBD1; j_gene: TRBJ1-1; CDR3aa: CDDDRAKTEAFF; CDR3nt: TGTGACGACGACAGGGCAAAGACTGAAGCTTTCTTT
abundance: -; v_gene: TRBV18; d_gene: TRBD1; j_gene: TRBJ1-1; CDR3aa: CASSPVGQEHTEAFF; CDR3nt: TGTGCCAGCTCACCTGTGGGACAGGAGCACACTGAAGCTTTCTTT
abundance: -; v_gene: TRBV13; d_gene: TRBD1; j_gene: TRBJ1-4; CDR3aa: CASSPRTGPNEKLFF; CDR3nt: TGTGCCAGCAGCCCCCGGACAGGGCCTAATGAAAAACTGTTTTTT
abundance: -; v_gene: TRBV18; d_gene: -; j_gene: TRBJ2-7; CDR3aa: CASSPTNSNYEQYF; CDR3nt: TGTGCCAGCTCACCAACTAACAGCAACTACGAGCAGTACTTC
abundance: -; v_gene: TRBV7-6; d_gene: TRBD1; j_gene: TRBJ2-2; CDR3aa: CAVPRDRVYTGELFF; CDR3nt: TGTGCCGTCCCCCGGGACAGGGTCTACACCGGGGAGCTGTTTTTT
abundance: -; v_gene: TRBV7-9; d_gene: -; j_gene: TRBJ1-2; CDR3aa: CASSVINYGYTF; CDR3nt: TGTGCCAGCAGCGTTATTAACTATGGCTACACCTTC
abundance: -; v_gene: TRBV7-3; d_gene: -; j_gene: TRBJ2-2; CDR3aa: CASSSDQGTGELFF; CDR3nt: TGTGCCAGCAGCTCCGACCAAGGGACCGGGGAGCTGTTTTTT
abundance: once; v_gene: TRBV7-8; d_gene: -; j_gene: TRBJ1-2; CDR3aa: CASSLVYGQGYGYTF; CDR3nt: TGTGCCAGCAGCTTAGTATACGGTCAAGGCTATGGCTACACCTTC
abundance: -; v_gene: TRBV20-1; d_gene: -; j_gene: TRBJ1-1; CDR3aa: CGSRPNTEAFF; CDR3nt: TGCGGCTCTCGGCCGAACACTGAAGCTTTCTTT
abundance: few; v_gene: TRBV6-5; d_gene: TRBD1; j_gene: TRBJ1-6; CDR3aa: CASSYSTGSNSPLHF; CDR3nt: TGTGCCAGCAGTTATTCGACAGGGTCGAATTCACCCCTCCACTTT
abundance: -; v_gene: TRBV18; d_gene: TRBD1; j_gene: TRBJ2-7; CDR3aa: CASSPFRLGQGVSYEQYF; CDR3nt: TGTGCCAGCTCACCTTTTAGATTAGGACAGGGGGTATCCTACGAGCAGTACTTC
abundance: -; v_gene: TRBV28; d_gene: -; j_gene: TRBJ1-4; CDR3aa: CASSDPGQGMGEKLFF; CDR3nt: TGTGCCAGCAGCGACCCTGGCCAGGGGATGGGAGAAAAACTGTTTTTT
abundance: few; v_gene: TRBV7-9; d_gene: -; j_gene: TRBJ1-1; CDR3aa: CASSLAVVNTEAFF; CDR3nt: TGTGCCAGCAGCTTAGCAGTCGTGAACACTGAAGCTTTCTTT
abundance: -; v_gene: TRBV28; d_gene: TRBD1; j_gene: TRBJ2-7; CDR3aa: CASSLAGDRTSYEQYF; CDR3nt: TGTGCCAGCAGTTTAGCTGGGGACAGGACCTCCTACGAGCAGTACTTC
abundance: -; v_gene: TRBV7-2; d_gene: TRBD2; j_gene: TRBJ2-7; CDR3aa: CASSLEAGGPYEQYF; CDR3nt: TGTGCCAGCAGCTTAGAAGCGGGAGGCCCCTACGAGCAGTACTTC
abundance: once; v_gene: TRBV10-3; d_gene: TRBD1; j_gene: TRBJ2-5; CDR3aa: CAISSDRRNQETQYF; CDR3nt: TGTGCCATCAGTTCGGACAGGAGGAACCAAGAGACCCAGTACTTC
abundance: -; v_gene: TRBV4-2; d_gene: TRBD1; j_gene: TRBJ2-2; CDR3aa: CASSPGTDYGELFF; CDR3nt: TGTGCCAGCAGCCCCGGGACAGACTACGGGGAGCTGTTTTTT
abundance: -; v_gene: TRBV11-3; d_gene: TRBD1; j_gene: TRBJ2-3; CDR3aa: CASSLGQGLASTDTQYF; CDR3nt: TGTGCCAGCAGCTTAGGACAGGGGCTAGCGAGCACAGATACGCAGTATTTT
abundance: -; v_gene: TRBV7-8; d_gene: -; j_gene: TRBJ1-5; CDR3aa: CASSLLGRAVDQPQHF; CDR3nt: TGTGCCAGCAGCCTCCTCGGGAGGGCGGTGGATCAGCCCCAGCATTTT
abundance: few; v_gene: TRBV7-2; d_gene: -; j_gene: TRBJ1-5; CDR3aa: CASSLELKQPQHF; CDR3nt: TGTGCCAGCAGCTTAGAGCTGAAACAGCCCCAGCATTTT